The rows below give T cell receptor beta chains drawn from one sample of a study of blood T cell repertoires in COVID-19. Some clones are missing from TCRdb's copy, which holds only in-frame ones; the method was immunoSEQ multiplex PCR. The profile shows around 71,000 clones, 70% to 85% of them singletons. Sequences were obtained from peripheral blood. The receptors derive from a man aged 65 to 79 with acute or convalescent COVID-19. CDR3s include the opening cysteine and the closing phenylalanine or tryptophan. D genes are given only for firm matches. Size is stated for part of the rows, as once, few or many counts, or as a class when the clone is expanded.

DNA	CDR3	size	D	V	J
TGCGCCAGCAGTTTACCGGGACAGGGGCTGGATCCGAACACTGAAGCTTTCTTT	CASSLPGQGLDPNTEAFF	NA	TRBD1	TRBV10-2	TRBJ1-1
TGTGCCAGCAGCTCTTCCGGGACTTACGGAGATACGCAGTATTTT	CASSSSGTYGDTQYF	NA	NA	TRBV5-4	TRBJ2-3
TGTGCCAGCAGCTTACTTGGGGGAGGGGACACTGAAGCTTTCTTT	CASSLLGGGDTEAFF	NA	NA	TRBV11-2	TRBJ1-1
TGTGCCAGCAGCTTTGACAGGGGGGATAATTCACCCCTCCACTTT	CASSFDRGDNSPLHF	NA	TRBD1	TRBV7-2	TRBJ1-6
TGTGCCAGCAGTTTATCGAGTGCCTCTAGCACAGATACGCAGTATTTT	CASSLSSASSTDTQYF	NA	NA	TRBV27	TRBJ2-3
TGTGCCAGCAGCCAAAACACCCTGTACGAGCAGTACTTC	CASSQNTLYEQYF	few	NA	TRBV4-2	TRBJ2-7
TGTGCCTCTGACGGGGGAGGGCGCAATGAGCAGTTCTTC	CASDGGGRNEQFF	NA	TRBD2	TRBV24-1	TRBJ2-1
TGTGCCATCACGACGGGGGGAAATAGCAATCAGCCCCAGCATTTT	CAITTGGNSNQPQHF	NA	NA	TRBV6-5	TRBJ1-5
TGTGCCAGCAGTTTGACAGGACAGGGAATAGCCCTGCAGTATTTT	CASSLTGQGIALQYF	once	TRBD1	TRBV28	TRBJ2-3
TGTGCCAGCAGCTCACCGGGACAGGTGGGGGCCAACGTCCTGACTTTC	CASSSPGQVGANVLTF	NA	TRBD1	TRBV11-1	TRBJ2-6
TGTGCTAGTGCTTCGGACAGCTCCTACGAGCAGTACTTC	CASASDSSYEQYF	NA	NA	TRBV12-5	TRBJ2-7
TGTGCCAGCAGTAAGGCGCGGGGGGAGACCCAGTACTTC	CASSKARGETQYF	NA	TRBD2	TRBV7-3	TRBJ2-5
TGCGCCAGCAGCCGTGACAGGGGGCGTTCAGATACGCAGTATTTT	CASSRDRGRSDTQYF	NA	TRBD1	TRBV5-1	TRBJ2-3
TGTGCCAGCAGCGCACGGGACAGGGGCAATGAGCAGTTCTTC	CASSARDRGNEQFF	NA	TRBD1	TRBV3-1/TRBV3-2	TRBJ2-1
TGTGCCAGCAGCCAGGTCAGGGGAAATTCACCCCTCCACTTT	CASSQVRGNSPLHF	NA	NA	TRBV3-1/TRBV3-2	TRBJ1-6